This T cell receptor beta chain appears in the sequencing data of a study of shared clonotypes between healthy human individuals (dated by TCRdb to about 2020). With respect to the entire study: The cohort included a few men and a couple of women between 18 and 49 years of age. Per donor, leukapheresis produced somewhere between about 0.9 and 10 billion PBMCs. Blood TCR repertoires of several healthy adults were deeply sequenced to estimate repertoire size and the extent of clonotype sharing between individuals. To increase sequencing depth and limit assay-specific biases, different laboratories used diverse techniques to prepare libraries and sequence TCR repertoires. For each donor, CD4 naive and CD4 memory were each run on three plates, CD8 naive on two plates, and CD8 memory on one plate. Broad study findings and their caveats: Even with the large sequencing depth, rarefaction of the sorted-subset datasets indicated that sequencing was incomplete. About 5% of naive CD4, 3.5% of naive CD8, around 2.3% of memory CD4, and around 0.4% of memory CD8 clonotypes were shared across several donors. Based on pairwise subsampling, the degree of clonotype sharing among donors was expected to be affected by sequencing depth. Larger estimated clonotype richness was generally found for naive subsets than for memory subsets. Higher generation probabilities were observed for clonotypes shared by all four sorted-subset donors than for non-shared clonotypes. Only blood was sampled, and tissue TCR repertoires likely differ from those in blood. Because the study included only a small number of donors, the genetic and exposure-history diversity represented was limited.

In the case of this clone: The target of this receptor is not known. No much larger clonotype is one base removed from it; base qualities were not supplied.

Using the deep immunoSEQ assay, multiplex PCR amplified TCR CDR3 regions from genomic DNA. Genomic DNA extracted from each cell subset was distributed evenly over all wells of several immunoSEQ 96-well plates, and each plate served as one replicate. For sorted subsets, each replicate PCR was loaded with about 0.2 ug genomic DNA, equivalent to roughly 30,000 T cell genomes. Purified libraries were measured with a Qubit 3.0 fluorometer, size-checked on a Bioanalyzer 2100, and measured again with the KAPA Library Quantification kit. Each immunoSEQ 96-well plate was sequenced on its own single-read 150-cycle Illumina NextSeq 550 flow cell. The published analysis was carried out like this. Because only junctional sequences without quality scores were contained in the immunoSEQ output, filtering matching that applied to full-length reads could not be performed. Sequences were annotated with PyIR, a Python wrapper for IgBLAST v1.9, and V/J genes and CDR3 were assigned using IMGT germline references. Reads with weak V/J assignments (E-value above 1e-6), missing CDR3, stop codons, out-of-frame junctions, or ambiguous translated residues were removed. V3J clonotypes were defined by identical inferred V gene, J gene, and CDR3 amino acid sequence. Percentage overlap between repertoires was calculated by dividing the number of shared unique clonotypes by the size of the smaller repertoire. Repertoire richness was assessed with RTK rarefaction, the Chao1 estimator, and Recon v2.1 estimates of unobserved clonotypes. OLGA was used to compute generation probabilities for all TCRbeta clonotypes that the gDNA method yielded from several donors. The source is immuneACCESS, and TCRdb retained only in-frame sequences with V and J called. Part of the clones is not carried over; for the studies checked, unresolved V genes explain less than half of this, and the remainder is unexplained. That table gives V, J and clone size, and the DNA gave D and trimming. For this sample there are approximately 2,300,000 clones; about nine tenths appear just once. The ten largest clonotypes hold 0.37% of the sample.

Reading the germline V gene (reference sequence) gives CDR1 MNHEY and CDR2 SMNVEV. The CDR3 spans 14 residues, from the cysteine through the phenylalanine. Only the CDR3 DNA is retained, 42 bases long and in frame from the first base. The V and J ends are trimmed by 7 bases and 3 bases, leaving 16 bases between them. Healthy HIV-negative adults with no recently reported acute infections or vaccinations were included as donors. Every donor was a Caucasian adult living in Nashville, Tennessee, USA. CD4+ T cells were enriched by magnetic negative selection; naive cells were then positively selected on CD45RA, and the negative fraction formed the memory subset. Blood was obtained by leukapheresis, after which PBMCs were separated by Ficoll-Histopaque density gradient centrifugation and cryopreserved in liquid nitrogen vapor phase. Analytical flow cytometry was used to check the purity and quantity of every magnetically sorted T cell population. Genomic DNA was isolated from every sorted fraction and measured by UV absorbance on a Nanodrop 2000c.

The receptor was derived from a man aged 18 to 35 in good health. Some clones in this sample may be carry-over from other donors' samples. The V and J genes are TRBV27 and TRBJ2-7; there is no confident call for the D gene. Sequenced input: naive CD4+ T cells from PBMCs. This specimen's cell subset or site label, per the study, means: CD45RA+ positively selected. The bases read TGTGCCAGCAAGTTGAGGTGGCAGTACTACGAGCAGTACTTC. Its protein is CASKLRWQYYEQYF.